This T cell receptor beta chain was identified in a study of T-cell reconstitution after alpha-beta-depleted transplantation in children. TCRbeta library preparation incorporated unique molecular identifiers. Each CDR3 protein gets one entry after TCRdb re-called the PCR reads with MiXCR. The sample has 500,000 or so distinct CDR3 sequences, roughly 33% seen once. Germline values: CDR1 SGHTA, CDR2 FQGNSA. The V end was cut by 1 base, the J end by 4 bases, with 19 bases between. The CDR3 runs 17 residues. Here the sequenced sample was PBMCs from the stem cell graft donor, taken from the stem cell graft. This clonotype originated in a human donor who donated a stem cell graft to a child with aplastic anemia. The chain uses TRBV7-2 and TRBJ2-5, with D perhaps matching TRBD2 (6 bases). The CDR3 DNA sequence: TGTGCCAGCAGCTTAGTAACGGGGGTCGGAGGCGGAGAGACCCAGTACTTC. Translated, it gives CASSLVTGVGGGETQYF.